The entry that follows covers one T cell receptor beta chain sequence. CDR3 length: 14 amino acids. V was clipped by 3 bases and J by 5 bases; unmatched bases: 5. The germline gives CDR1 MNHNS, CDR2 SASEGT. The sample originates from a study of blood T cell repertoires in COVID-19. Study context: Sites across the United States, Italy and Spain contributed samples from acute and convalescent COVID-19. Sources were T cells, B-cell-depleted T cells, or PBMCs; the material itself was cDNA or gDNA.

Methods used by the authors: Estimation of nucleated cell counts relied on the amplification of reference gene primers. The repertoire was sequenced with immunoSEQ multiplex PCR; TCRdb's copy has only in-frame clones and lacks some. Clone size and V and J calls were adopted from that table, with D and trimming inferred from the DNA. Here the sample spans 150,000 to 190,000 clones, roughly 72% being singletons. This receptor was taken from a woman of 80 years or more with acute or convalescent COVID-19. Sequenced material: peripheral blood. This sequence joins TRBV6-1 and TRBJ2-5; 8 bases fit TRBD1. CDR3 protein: CASSEAGGLETQYF. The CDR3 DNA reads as TGTGCCAGCAGTGAGGCAGGGGGCCTGGAGACCCAGTACTTC.